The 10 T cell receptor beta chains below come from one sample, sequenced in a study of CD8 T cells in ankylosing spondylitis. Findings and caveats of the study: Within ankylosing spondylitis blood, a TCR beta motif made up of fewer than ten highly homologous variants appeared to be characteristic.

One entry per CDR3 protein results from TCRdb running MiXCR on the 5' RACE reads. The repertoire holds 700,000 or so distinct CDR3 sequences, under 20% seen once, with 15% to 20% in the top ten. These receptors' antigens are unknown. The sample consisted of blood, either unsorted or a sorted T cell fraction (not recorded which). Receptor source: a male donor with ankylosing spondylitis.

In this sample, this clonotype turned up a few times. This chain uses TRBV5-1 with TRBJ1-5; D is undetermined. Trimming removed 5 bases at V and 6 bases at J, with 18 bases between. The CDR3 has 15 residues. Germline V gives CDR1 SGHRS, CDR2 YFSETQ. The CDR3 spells CASRPDTSYRQPQHF. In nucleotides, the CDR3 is TGCGCCAGCAGACCCGACACCAGCTATCGTCAGCCCCAGCATTTT. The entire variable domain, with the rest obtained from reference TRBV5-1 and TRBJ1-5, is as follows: KAGVTQTPRYLIKTRGQQVTLSCSPISGHRSVSWYQQTPGQGLQFLFEYFSETQRNKGNFPGRFSGRQFSNSRSEMNVSTLELGDSALYLCASRPDTSYRQPQHFGDGTRLSIL.

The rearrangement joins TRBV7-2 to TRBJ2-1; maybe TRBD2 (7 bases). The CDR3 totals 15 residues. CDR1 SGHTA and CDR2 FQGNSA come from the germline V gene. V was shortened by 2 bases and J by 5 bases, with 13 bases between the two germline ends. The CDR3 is CASSLYEGGDNEQFF. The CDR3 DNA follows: TGTGCCAGCAGCTTATATGAGGGGGGGGACAATGAGCAGTTCTTC.

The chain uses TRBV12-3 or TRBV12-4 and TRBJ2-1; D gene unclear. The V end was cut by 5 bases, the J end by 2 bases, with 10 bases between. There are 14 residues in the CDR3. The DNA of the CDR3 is TGTGCCAGCAGTCCTACCCGGGCCTACAATGAGCAGTTCTTC. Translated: CASSPTRAYNEQFF.

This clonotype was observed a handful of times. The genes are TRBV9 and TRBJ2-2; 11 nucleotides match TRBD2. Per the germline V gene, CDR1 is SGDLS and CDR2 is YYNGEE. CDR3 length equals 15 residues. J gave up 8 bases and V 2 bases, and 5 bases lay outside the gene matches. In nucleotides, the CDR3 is TGTGCCAGCAGCGTGGGTACTAGCGGGAGTGGGGAGCTGTTTTTT. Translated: CASSVGTSGSGELFF.

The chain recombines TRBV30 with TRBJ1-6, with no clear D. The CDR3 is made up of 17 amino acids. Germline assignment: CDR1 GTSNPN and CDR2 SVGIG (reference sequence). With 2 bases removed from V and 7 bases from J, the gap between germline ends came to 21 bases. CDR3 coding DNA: TGTGCCTGGAGTTCGACCCTCGTTTGGGGTCGGAATTCACCCCTCCACTTT. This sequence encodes CAWSSTLVWGRNSPLHF.

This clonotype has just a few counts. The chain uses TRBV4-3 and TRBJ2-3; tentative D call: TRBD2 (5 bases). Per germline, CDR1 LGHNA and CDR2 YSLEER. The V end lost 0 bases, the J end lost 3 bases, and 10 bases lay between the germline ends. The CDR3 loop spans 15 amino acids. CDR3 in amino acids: CASSQDGTGTDTQYF. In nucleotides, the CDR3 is TGCGCCAGCAGCCAAGATGGAACGGGAACAGATACGCAGTATTTT.

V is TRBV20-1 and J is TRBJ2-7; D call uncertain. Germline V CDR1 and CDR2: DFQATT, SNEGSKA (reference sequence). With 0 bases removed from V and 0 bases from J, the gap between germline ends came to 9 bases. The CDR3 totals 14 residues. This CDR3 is CSARDHGSSYEQYF. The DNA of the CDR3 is TGCAGTGCTAGAGATCACGGCAGCTCCTACGAGCAGTACTTC.

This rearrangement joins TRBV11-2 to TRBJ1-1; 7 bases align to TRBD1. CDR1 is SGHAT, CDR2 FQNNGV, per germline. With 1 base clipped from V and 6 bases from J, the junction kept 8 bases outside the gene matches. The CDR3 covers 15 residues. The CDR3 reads CASSLVGTADPEAFF. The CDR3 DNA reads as TGTGCCAGCAGCTTAGTGGGGACAGCTGACCCTGAAGCTTTCTTT.

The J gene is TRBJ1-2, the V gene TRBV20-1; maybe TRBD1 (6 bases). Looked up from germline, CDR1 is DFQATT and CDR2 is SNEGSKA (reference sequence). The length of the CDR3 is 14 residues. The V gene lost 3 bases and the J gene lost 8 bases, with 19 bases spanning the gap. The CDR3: CSASGPTGARGYTF. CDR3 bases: TGCAGTGCTAGTGGGCCCACGGGGGCCCGAGGCTACACCTTC.

CDR3 protein: CASSPPLGQVSAGELFF. In DNA form, the CDR3 reads TGTGCCAGCAGTCCTCCCTTGGGACAGGTTAGCGCCGGGGAGCTGTTTTTT. The rearrangement joins TRBV12-3 or TRBV12-4 to TRBJ2-2; 8 bases line up with TRBD1. The junction had 14 bases not matched to a gene; V was cut back by 5 bases and J by 6 bases. The CDR3 covers 17 residues.